This T cell receptor beta chain was identified in a study of shared clonotypes between healthy human individuals. Background on the study: The study enrolled a couple of women and three men aged 18 to 49. Three plates each covered CD4 naive and memory; CD8 naive two, CD8 memory one.

To make CD8 memory, CD45RO+ cells were put together with CCR7-negative CD45RA+ TemRA cells. The CDR3 consists of 14 residues. J lost 3 bases, V lost 2 bases, and 2 bases had no gene match. Germline V gene data show CDR1 as MRHNA and CDR2 as SNTAGT. Method: immunoSEQ multiplex PCR; TCRdb's copy keeps in-frame clones and lacks some. Here the sample spans some 120,000 clones, about 63% being singletons. This TCR was recovered from a young woman in good health. J is TRBJ2-3 and V is TRBV6-4, with 7 bases identical to TRBD2. Sequencing used memory CD8+ T cells sorted from blood. The subset here: CD45RO+ cells pooled with CCR7-negative TemRA cells. The CDR3 here is CASSDGGETDTQYF. CDR3 bases: TGTGCCAGCAGTGACGGGGGGGAGACAGATACGCAGTATTTT.